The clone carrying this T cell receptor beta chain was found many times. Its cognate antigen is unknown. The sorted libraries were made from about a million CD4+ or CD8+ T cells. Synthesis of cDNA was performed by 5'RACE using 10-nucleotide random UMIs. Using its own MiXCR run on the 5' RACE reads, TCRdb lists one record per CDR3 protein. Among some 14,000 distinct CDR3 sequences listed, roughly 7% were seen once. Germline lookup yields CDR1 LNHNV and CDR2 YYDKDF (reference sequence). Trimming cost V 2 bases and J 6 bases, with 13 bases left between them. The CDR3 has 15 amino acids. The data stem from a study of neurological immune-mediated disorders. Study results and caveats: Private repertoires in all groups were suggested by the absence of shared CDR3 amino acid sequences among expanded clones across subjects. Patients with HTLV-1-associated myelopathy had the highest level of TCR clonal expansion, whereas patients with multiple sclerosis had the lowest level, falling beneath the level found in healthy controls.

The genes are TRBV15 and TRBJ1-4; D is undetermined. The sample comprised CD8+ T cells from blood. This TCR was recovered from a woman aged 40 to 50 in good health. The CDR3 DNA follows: TGTGCCACCAGCAGATTTCCGGGCGCGGATGAAAAACTGTTTTTT. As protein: CATSRFPGADEKLFF.